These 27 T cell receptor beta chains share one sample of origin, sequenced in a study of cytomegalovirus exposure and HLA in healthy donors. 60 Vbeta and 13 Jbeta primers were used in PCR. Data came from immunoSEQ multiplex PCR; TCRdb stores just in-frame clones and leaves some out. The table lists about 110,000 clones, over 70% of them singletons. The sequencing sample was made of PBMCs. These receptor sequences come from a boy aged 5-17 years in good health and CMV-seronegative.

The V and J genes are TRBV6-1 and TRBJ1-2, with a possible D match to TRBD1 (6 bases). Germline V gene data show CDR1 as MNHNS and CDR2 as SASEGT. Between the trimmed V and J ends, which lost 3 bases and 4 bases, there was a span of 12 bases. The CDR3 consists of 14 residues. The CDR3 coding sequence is TGTGCCAGCAGTGACACAGGGACGGTCTATGGCTACACCTTC. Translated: CASSDTGTVYGYTF.

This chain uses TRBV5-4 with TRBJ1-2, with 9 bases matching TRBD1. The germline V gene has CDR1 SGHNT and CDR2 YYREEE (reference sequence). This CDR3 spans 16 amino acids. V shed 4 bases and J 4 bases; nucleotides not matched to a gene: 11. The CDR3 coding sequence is TGTGCCAGCAGCCTGGGCCGGACAGGGGCAGGCTATGGCTACACCTTC. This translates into CASSLGRTGAGYGYTF.

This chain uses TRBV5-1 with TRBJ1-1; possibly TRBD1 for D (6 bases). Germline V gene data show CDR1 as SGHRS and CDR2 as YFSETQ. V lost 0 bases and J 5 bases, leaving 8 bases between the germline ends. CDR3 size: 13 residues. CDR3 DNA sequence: TGCGCCAGCAGCTTGGACAGGGAGACTGAAGCTTTCTTT. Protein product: CASSLDRETEAFF.

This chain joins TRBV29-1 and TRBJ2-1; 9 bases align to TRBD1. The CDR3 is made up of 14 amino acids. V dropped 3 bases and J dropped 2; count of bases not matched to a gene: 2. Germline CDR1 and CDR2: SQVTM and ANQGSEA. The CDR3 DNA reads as TGCAGCGTTGATGGACAGGGGACCTACAATGAGCAGTTCTTC. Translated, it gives CSVDGQGTYNEQFF.

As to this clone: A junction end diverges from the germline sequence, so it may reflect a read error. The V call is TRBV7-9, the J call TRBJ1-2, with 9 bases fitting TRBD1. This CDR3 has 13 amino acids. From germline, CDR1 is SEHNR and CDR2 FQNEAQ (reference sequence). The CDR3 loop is CSSSSGQGYGYTF. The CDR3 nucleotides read TGTTCCAGCAGCTCGGGACAGGGTTATGGCTACACCTTC.

CDR3 region: CSVGSNEQFF. DNA of the CDR3: TGCAGCGTTGGGAGTAATGAGCAGTTCTTC. The chain carries TRBV29-1 and TRBJ2-1; D remains unclear. V was trimmed by 4 bases and J by 7 bases, leaving 5 bases between them. The CDR3 totals 10 residues. Germline V gene sequence: CDR1 SQVTM, CDR2 ANQGSEA.

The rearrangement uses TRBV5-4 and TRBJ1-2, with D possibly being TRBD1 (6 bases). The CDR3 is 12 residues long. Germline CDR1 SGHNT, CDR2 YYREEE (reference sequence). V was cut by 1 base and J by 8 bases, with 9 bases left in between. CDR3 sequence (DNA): TGTGCCAGCAGCTTGCAGGGGCTCGGCTACACCTTC. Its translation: CASSLQGLGYTF.

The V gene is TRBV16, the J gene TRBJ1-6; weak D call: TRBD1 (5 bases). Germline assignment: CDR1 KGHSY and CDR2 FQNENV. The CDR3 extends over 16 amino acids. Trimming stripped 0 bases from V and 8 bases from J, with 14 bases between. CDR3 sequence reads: CASSQSGQSSDSPLHF. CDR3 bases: TGTGCCAGCAGCCAATCGGGGCAGAGTAGTGATTCACCCCTCCACTTT.

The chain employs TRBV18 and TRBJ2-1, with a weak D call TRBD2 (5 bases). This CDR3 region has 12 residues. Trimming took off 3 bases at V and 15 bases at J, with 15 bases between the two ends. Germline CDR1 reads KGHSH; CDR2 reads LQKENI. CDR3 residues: CASSPLSEGLFF. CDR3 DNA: TGTGCCAGCTCACCCCTTTCCGAGGGTCTGTTCTTC.

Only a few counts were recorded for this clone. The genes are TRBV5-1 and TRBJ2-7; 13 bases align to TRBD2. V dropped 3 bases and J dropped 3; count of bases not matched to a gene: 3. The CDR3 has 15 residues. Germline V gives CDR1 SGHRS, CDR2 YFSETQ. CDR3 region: CASSSGLAGSYEQYF. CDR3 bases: TGCGCCAGCAGCTCGGGACTAGCGGGAAGCTACGAGCAGTACTTC.

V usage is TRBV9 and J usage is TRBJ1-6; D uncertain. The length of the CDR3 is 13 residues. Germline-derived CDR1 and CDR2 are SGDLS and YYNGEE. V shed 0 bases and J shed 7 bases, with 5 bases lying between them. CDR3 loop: CASSVAMNSPLHF. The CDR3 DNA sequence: TGTGCCAGCAGCGTAGCCATGAATTCACCCCTCCACTTT.

In DNA, the CDR3 is TGTGCCAGCAGTCAACAGAGCTCTGGAAACACCATATATTTT. This gives the protein CASSQQSSGNTIYF. This chain connects TRBV6-5 to TRBJ1-3; D remains ambiguous. This CDR3 is built from 14 residues. Trimming pared 5 bases from V and 0 bases from J, leaving 8 bases between. From germline, CDR1 is MNHEY and CDR2 SVGAGI.

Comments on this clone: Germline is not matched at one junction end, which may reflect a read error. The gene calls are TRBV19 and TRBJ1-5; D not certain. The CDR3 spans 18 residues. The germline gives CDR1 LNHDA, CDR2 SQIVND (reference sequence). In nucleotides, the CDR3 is TGTGCCAGGAGTATATGGAGGTTGACCGCAGGTGCGGATCAGCCCCAGCATTTT. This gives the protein CARSIWRLTAGADQPQHF.

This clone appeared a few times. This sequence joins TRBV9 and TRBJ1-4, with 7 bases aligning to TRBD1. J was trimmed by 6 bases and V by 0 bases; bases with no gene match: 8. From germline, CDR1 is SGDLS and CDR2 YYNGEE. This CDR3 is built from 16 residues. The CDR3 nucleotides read TGTGCCAGCAGCGTAGGCCCCCAGACAGGGTATGAAAAACTGTTTTTT. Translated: CASSVGPQTGYEKLFF. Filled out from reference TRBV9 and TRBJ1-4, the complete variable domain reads DSGVTQTPKHLITATGQRVTLRCSPRSGDLSVYWYQQSLDQGLQFLIQYYNGEERAKGNILERFSAQQFPDLHSELNLSSLELGDSALYFCASSVGPQTGYEKLFFGSGTQLSVL.

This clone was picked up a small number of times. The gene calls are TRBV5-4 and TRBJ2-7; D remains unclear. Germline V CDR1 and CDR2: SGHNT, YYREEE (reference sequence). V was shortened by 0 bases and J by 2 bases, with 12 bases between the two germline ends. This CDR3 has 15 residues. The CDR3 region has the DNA TGTGCCAGCAGCTTGGGAGCCCAAGATACCTACGAGCAGTACTTC. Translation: CASSLGAQDTYEQYF.

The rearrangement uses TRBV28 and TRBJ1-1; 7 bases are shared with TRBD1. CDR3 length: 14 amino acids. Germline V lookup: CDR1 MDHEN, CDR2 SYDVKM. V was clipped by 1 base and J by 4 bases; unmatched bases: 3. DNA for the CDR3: TGTGCCAGCAGTTTATTGGAGGGGGCCACTGAAGCTTTCTTT. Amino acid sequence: CASSLLEGATEAFF.

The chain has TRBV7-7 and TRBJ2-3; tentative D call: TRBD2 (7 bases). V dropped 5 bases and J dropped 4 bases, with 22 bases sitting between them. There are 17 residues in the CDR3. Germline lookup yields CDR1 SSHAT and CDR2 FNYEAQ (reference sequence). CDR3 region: CASSRLLGGAAADTQYF. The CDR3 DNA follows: TGTGCCAGCAGCCGGCTCCTGGGGGGGGCTGCAGCAGATACGCAGTATTTT.

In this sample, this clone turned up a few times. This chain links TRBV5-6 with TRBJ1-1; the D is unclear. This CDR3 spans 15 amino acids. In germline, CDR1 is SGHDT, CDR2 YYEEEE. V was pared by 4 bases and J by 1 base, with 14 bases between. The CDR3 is CASSGAYPENTEAFF. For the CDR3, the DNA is TGTGCCAGCAGCGGAGCCTACCCCGAGAACACTGAAGCTTTCTTT.

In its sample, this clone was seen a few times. The CDR3 nucleotides are TGTGCCAGCAGCTCAATTGGCTTGTCCGTCTTGGAGCAGTACTTC. It encodes CASSSIGLSVLEQYF. The genes are TRBV7-9 and TRBJ2-7; D not resolved. This CDR3 has 15 residues. V shed 4 bases and J shed 7 bases, with 20 bases lying between them. Germline V gene data show CDR1 as SEHNR and CDR2 as FQNEAQ (reference sequence).

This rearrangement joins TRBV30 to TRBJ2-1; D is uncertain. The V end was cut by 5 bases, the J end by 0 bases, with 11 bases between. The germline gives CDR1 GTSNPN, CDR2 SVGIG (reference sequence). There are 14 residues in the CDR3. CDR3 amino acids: CAWSDPSSYNEQFF. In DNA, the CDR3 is TGTGCCTGGTCCGACCCTAGCTCCTACAATGAGCAGTTCTTC.

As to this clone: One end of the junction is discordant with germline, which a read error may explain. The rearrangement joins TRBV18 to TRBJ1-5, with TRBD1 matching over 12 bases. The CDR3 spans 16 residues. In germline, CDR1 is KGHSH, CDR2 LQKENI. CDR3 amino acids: CASSSPGTGGLQPQHF. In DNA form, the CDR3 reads TGTGCCAGCTCATCACCCGGGACAGGGGGCCTTCAGCCCCAGCATTTT.

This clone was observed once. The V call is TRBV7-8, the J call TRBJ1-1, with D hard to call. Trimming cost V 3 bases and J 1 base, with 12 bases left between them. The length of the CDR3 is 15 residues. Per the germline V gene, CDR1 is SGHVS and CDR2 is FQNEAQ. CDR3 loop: CASSFTIGRNTEAFF. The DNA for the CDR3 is TGTGCCAGCAGCTTCACTATAGGCAGGAACACTGAAGCTTTCTTT.

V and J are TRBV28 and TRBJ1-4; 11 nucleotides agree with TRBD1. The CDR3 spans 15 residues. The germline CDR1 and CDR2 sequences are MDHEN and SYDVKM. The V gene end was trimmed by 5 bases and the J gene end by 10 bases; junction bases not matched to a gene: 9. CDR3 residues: CASSRPGQGVRKLFF. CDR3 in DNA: TGTGCCAGCAGTCGTCCGGGACAGGGGGTCAGAAAACTGTTTTTT.

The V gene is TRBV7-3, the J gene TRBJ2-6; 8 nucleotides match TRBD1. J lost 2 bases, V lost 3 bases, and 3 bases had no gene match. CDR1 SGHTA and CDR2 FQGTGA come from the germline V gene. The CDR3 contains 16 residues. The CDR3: CASSLDRVTGANVLTF. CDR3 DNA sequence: TGTGCCAGCAGCTTGGACAGGGTGACTGGGGCCAACGTCCTGACTTTC.

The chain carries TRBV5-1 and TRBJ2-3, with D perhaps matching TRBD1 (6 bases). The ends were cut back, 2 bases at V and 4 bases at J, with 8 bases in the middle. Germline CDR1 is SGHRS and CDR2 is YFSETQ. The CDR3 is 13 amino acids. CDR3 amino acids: CASSLEGADTQYF. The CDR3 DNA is TGCGCCAGCAGCTTAGAGGGGGCAGATACGCAGTATTTT.

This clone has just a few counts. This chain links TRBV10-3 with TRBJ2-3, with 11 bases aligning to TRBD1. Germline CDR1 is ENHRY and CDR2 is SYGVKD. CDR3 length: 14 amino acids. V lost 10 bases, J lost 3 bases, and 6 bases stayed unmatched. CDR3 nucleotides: TGTGCCACCGGGGACAGGGGGTCAACAGATACGCAGTATTTT. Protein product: CATGDRGSTDTQYF.

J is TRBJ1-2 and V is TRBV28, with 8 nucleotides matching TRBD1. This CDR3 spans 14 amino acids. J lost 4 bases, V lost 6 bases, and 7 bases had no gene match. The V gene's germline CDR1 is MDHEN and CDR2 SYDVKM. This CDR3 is CASSIGQGPYGYTF. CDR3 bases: TGTGCCAGCAGCATTGGACAGGGACCCTATGGCTACACCTTC.